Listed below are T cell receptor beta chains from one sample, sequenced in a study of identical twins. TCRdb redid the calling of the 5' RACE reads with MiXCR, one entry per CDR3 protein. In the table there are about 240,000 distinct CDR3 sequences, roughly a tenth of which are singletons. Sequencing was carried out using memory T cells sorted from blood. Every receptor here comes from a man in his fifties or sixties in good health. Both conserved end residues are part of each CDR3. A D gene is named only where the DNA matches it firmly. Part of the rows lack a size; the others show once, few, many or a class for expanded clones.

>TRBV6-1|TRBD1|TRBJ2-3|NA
TGTGCCAGCAGCGGTGGGACAGTAGGTACAGATACGCAGTATTTT
CASSGGTVGTDTQYF
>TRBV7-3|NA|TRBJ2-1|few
TGTGCCAGCAGCCCCCGACATGATGGTTCTCAGTTCTTC
CASSPRHDGSQFF
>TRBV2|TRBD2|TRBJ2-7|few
TGTGCCAGCAGTGCCCCGGGGGGACCAACCCACTACGAGCAGTACTTC
CASSAPGGPTHYEQYF
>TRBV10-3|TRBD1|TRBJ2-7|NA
TGTGCCCACGGACAGGGAACAAGCGAGCAGTACTTC
CAHGQGTSEQYF
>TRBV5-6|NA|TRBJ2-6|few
TGTGCCAGCAGCTGGGGACCGACCAGCTCTGGGGCCAACGTCCTGACTTTC
CASSWGPTSSGANVLTF
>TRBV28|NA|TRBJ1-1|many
TGTGCCAGCAGTTTGTTGGGCACTGAAGCTTTCTTT
CASSLLGTEAFF
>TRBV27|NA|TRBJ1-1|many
TGTGCCAGCAGTTTATTCGGTCGCACTGAAGCTTTCTTT
CASSLFGRTEAFF
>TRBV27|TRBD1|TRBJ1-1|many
TGTGCCCAGTTCTGGGGGACAGGGCCCACTGAAGCTTTCTTT
CAQFWGTGPTEAFF
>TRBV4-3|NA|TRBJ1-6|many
TGCGCCAGCAGCCAAGACTGGATAGGATCACCCCTCCACTTT
CASSQDWIGSPLHF
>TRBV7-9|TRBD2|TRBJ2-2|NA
TGTGCCAGCAGCTTAGGCGGGGGGGCCGCGAACACCGGGGAGCTGTTTTTT
CASSLGGGAANTGELFF
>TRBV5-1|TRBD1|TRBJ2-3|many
TGCGCCAGCAGCCCCGAGGACAGGTCAGATACGCAGTATTTT
CASSPEDRSDTQYF
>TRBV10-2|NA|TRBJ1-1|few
TGCGCCAGCAGTGGACAGTTCACTGAAGCTTTCTTT
CASSGQFTEAFF
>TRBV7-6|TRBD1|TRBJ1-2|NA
TGTGCCAGCAGCTCCTCACAGGGGGCCTACACCTTC
CASSSSQGAYTF
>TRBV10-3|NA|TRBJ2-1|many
TGTGCCACCAGGCCCCTCGGGGGTGACTCCTACAATGAGCAGTTCTTC
CATRPLGGDSYNEQFF
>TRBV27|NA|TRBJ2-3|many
TGTGCCAGCGGGGGACTTAATAGGGCAGATACGCAGTATTTT
CASGGLNRADTQYF
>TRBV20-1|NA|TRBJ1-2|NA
TGCAGTGCTGGCCCGACGCGTGAAGAGGGGGGCTACACCTTC
CSAGPTREEGGYTF
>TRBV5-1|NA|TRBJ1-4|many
TGCGCCAGCAGCTTGGCAGGGGCGCGTGGTGAAAAACTGTTTTTT
CASSLAGARGEKLFF
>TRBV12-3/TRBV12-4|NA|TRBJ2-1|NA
TGTGCCAGCAGTCCCCGAAATAGCAGAGAGCAGTTCTTC
CASSPRNSREQFF
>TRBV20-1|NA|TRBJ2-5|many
TGCAGTGCACTCGGCACGGAGACCCAGTACTTC
CSALGTETQYF
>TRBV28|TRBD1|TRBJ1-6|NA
TGTGCCAGCAGTATCCCCGGGACAGTGCGTTCACCCCTCCACTTT
CASSIPGTVRSPLHF
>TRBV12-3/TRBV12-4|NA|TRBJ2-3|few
TGTGCCAGCAGTATCCAGCTAGGTAGCACAGATACGCAGTATTTT
CASSIQLGSTDTQYF
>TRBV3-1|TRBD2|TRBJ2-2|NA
TGTGCCAGCAGCCAAATCAAGAGGACTAGCGGGAGTAGGAACACCGGGGAGCTGTTTTTT
CASSQIKRTSGSRNTGELFF
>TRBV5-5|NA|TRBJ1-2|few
TGTGCCAGCAGCTTGGAAATAAGTATCTCGGGCTACACCTTC
CASSLEISISGYTF
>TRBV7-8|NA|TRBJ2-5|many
TGTGCCAGCAGCTTAGGTTTTGGGAAAGAGACCCAGTACTTC
CASSLGFGKETQYF
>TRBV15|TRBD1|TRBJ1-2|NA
TGTGCCACCAGCAGGCGGACAGGGCAAGGCTACACCTTC
CATSRRTGQGYTF
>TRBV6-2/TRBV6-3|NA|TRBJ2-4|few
TGTGCCAGCAAGAACAGGGTTGCCGCCAAAAACATTCAGTACTTC
CASKNRVAAKNIQYF